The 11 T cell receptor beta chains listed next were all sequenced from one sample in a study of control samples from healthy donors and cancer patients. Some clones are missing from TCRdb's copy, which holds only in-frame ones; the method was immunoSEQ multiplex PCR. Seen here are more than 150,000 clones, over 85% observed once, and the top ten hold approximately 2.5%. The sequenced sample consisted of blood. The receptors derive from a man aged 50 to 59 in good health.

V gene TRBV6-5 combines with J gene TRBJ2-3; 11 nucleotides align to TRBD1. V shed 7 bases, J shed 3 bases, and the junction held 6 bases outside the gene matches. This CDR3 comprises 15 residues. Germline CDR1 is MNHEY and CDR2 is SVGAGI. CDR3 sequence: CASTPRDRGTDTQYF. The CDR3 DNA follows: TGTGCCAGCACCCCCCGGGACAGGGGGACAGATACGCAGTATTTT.

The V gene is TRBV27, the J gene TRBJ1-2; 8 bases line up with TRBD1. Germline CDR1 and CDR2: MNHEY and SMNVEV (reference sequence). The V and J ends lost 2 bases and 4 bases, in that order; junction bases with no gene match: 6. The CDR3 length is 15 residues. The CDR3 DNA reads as TGTGCCAGCAGTTTAGGACCGGGACAGGCCTATGGCTACACCTTC. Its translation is CASSLGPGQAYGYTF.

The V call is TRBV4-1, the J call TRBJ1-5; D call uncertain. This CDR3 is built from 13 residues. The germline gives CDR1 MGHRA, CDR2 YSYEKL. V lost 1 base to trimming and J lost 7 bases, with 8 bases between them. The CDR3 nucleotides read TGCGCCAGCAGCCAAGGAAGGAGCCAGCCCCAGCATTTT. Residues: CASSQGRSQPQHF.

Here the CDR3 DNA reads TGTGCCAGCATGGGACAGACATATAATTCACCCCTCCACTTT. The encoded protein is CASMGQTYNSPLHF. The chain links TRBV6-1 to TRBJ1-6, with 7 nucleotides matching TRBD1. Germline assignment: CDR1 MNHNS and CDR2 SASEGT. The V and J ends lost 7 bases and 4 bases, in that order; junction bases with no gene match: 4. The CDR3 extends over 14 amino acids.

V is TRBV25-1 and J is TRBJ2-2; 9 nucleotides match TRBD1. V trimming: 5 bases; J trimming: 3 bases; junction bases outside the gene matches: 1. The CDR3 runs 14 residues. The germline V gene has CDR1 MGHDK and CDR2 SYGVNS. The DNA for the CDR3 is TGTGCCAGCAGTAGGACAGGGGACACCGGGGAGCTGTTTTTT. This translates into CASSRTGDTGELFF.

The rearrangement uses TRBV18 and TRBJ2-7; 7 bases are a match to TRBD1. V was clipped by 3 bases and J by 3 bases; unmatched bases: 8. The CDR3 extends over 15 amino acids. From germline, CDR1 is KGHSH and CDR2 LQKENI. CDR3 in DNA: TGTGCCAGCTCACCTAAACAGGGGTTGGGCTACGAGCAGTACTTC. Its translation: CASSPKQGLGYEQYF.

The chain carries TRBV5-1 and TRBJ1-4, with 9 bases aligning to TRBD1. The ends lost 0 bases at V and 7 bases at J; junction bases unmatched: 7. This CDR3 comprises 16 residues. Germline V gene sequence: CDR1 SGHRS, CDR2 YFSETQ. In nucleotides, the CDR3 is TGCGCCAGCAGCTTGGGGACAGGGGACGACGGTGAAAAACTGTTTTTT. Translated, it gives CASSLGTGDDGEKLFF.

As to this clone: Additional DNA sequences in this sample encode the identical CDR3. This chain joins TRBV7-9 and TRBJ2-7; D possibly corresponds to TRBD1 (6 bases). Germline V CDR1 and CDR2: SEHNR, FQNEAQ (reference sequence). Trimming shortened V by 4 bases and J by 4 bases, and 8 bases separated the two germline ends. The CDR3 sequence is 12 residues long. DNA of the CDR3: TGTGCCAGCAGCTCCCAGGGGTACGAGCAGTACTTC. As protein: CASSSQGYEQYF.

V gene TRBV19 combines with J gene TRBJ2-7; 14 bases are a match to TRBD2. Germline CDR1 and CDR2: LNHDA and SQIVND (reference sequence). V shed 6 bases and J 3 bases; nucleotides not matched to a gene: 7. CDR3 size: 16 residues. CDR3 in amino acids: CASSGTSGRGYYEQYF. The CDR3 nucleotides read TGTGCCAGTAGCGGGACTAGCGGGAGAGGCTACTACGAGCAGTACTTC.

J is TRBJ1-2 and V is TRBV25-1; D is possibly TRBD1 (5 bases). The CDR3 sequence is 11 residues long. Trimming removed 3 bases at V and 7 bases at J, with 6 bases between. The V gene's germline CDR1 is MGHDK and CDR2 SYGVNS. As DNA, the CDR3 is TGTGCCAGCAGTGACAGGGCTGGCTACACCTTC. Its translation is CASSDRAGYTF.

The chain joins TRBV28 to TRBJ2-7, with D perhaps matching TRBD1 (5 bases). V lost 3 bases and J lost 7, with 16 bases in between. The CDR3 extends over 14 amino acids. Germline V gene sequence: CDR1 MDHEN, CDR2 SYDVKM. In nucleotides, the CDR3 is TGTGCCAGCAGTTTGGGTCAGGGAATGCGGGAGCAGTACTTC. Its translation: CASSLGQGMREQYF.